A single sample is the source of the 20 T cell receptor beta chains below, sequenced in a study of OX40 agonist ivuxolimab in advanced cancers. Some clones are missing from TCRdb's copy, which holds only in-frame ones; the method was immunoSEQ multiplex PCR. The sample records about 30,000 clones, around 80% being singletons. This specimen was CD4+ or CD8+ T cells sorted from blood, taken in a trial of the OX40 agonist ivuxolimab. The receptor set was obtained from an adult with an advanced solid tumor such as melanoma, head and neck, liver or kidney cancer.

The chain links TRBV6-6 to TRBJ2-7; D is unclear. Germline CDR1 is MNHNY and CDR2 is SVGAGI (reference sequence). The V and J ends lost 2 bases and 6 bases respectively, with 11 bases between them. This CDR3 contains 13 residues. The DNA for the CDR3 is TGTGCCAGCAGTTACCTCCCAGGTAGCGAGCAGTACTTC. This sequence encodes CASSYLPGSEQYF.

This clone came up once. The chain is built from TRBV4-2 and TRBJ2-3; D perhaps matches TRBD2 (6 bases). Trimming left V 4 bases short and J 6 bases short, with 20 bases between. The CDR3 is made up of 16 amino acids. Germline V gene data show CDR1 as LGHNA and CDR2 as YNFKEQ. The CDR3 DNA reads TGTGCCAGCAGCCCCCAGGGTCGGGCTAGCGACGATACGCAGTATTTT. Translated, it gives CASSPQGRASDDTQYF.

The chain carries TRBV2 and TRBJ2-5; a weak D match, TRBD1 (5 bases). Trimming left V 0 bases short and J 4 bases short, with 12 bases between. Germline assignment: CDR1 SNHLY and CDR2 FYNNEI. This CDR3 has 15 amino acids. In nucleotides, the CDR3 is TGTGCCAGCAGTGAAGCAGGGGCAGGGCGAGAGACCCAGTACTTC. Translated, it gives CASSEAGAGRETQYF. Full variable domain (rest looked up from reference TRBV2 and TRBJ2-5): EPEVTQTPSHQVTQMGQEVILRCVPISNHLYFYWYRQILGQKVEFLVSFYNNEISEKSEIFDDQFSVERPDGSNFTLKIRSTKLEDSAMYFCASSEAGAGRETQYFGPGTRLLVL.

CDR3 protein: CASTTCQGANYGYTF. In nucleotides, the CDR3 is TGTGCCAGCACTACCTGCCAGGGGGCTAACTATGGCTACACCTTC. The rearrangement uses TRBV21-1 and TRBJ1-2; TRBD1, the table's D call, was not compared with the DNA. TRBV21-1 is termed a pseudogene. The CDR3 consists of 15 residues.

The chain combines TRBV5-6 with TRBJ2-2; D call uncertain. The germline gives CDR1 SGHDT, CDR2 YYEEEE. The V end was cut by 2 bases, the J end by 5 bases, with 4 bases between. The CDR3 runs 12 residues. CDR3 bases: TGTGCCAGCAGCTTACCGACCGGGGAGCTGTTTTTT. The encoded protein is CASSLPTGELFF.

The chain recombines TRBV7-6 with TRBJ2-7, with 11 nucleotides matching TRBD1. Germline-derived CDR1 and CDR2 are SGHVS and FNYEAQ. V dropped 1 base and J dropped 4; count of bases not matched to a gene: 12. The CDR3 has 18 amino acids. Here the CDR3 reads CASSLELGQGDLRYEQYF. DNA of the CDR3: TGTGCCAGCAGCTTAGAACTGGGACAGGGGGACCTCCGGTACGAGCAGTACTTC.

The chain uses TRBV4-1 and TRBJ2-6, with TRBD1 identical over 11 bases. The CDR3 loop spans 19 amino acids. The trim removed 3 bases at V and 1 base at J, leaving 8 bases unmatched. CDR1 MGHRA and CDR2 YSYEKL come from the germline V gene. Here the CDR3 DNA reads TGCGCCAGCAGCCAGAGAGAGGGGACAGGGGGGTCTGGGGCCAACGTCCTGACTTTC. It is translated as CASSQREGTGGSGANVLTF.

This rearrangement joins TRBV5-8 to TRBJ2-7; D gene ambiguous. Germline CDR1 and CDR2: SGHTS and YDEGEE. This CDR3 spans 13 amino acids. Trimming removed 0 bases from V and 6 bases from J, with 10 bases in between. The CDR3 is CASSLERRAEQYF. Here the CDR3 DNA reads TGTGCCAGCAGCTTGGAGAGGCGCGCCGAGCAGTACTTC.

The table lists this clone with a count of one. This chain joins TRBV5-1 and TRBJ2-7; D is possibly TRBD1 (5 bases). Per germline, CDR1 SGHRS and CDR2 YFSETQ. CDR3 length: 14 residues. Trimming removed 0 bases from V and 0 bases from J, with 7 bases in between. DNA of the CDR3: TGCGCCAGCAGCTTGGGGACATTCTCCTACGAGCAGTACTTC. This sequence encodes CASSLGTFSYEQYF.

The chain couples TRBV9 to TRBJ2-2; 13 bases map to TRBD2. V trimming: 1 base; J trimming: 4 bases; junction bases outside the gene matches: 7. Germline assignment: CDR1 SGDLS and CDR2 YYNGEE. The CDR3 is 18 amino acids. CDR3 in amino acids: CASSVTLAGGPGTGELFF. As DNA, the CDR3 is TGTGCCAGCAGCGTAACACTAGCGGGGGGGCCGGGCACCGGGGAGCTGTTTTTT.

This clone was counted only a few times. This chain uses TRBV11-2 with TRBJ2-1, with unresolved D. V lost 5 bases and J lost 8, with 16 bases in between. CDR1 is SGHAT, CDR2 FQNNGV, per germline. The CDR3 extends over 14 amino acids. Written as DNA, the CDR3 is TGTGCCAGCAGCGTTGTCCGCCCCGCCGATGAGCAGTTCTTC. Residues: CASSVVRPADEQFF.

The chain couples TRBV5-4 to TRBJ2-3; TRBD2 matches 9 bases. The germline V gene has CDR1 SGHNT and CDR2 YYREEE (reference sequence). This CDR3 spans 15 amino acids. V shed 4 bases, J shed 0 bases, and the junction held 3 bases outside the gene matches. This chain's CDR3 is CASSAGLASTDTQYF. The CDR3, as DNA: TGTGCCAGCAGCGCGGGACTAGCAAGCACAGATACGCAGTATTTT.

In this sample, this clone turned up a few times. The rearrangement links TRBV2 to TRBJ1-6; D is unclear. V was clipped by 8 bases and J by 0 bases, with 5 bases between them. The CDR3 has 13 amino acids. In germline, CDR1 is SNHLY, CDR2 FYNNEI. CDR3 sequence (DNA): TGTGCCAGCTGGGGCTCCTATAATTCACCCCTCCACTTT. Amino acids: CASWGSYNSPLHF. The variable domain in full, completed from reference TRBV2 and TRBJ1-6, reads EPEVTQTPSHQVTQMGQEVILRCVPISNHLYFYWYRQILGQKVEFLVSFYNNEISEKSEIFDDQFSVERPDGSNFTLKIRSTKLEDSAMYFCASWGSYNSPLHFGNGTRLTVT.

The chain joins TRBV5-1 to TRBJ2-7; D ambiguous. From germline, CDR1 is SGHRS and CDR2 YFSETQ. The V gene lost 0 bases and the J gene lost 5 bases, with 12 bases spanning the gap. CDR3 size: 14 residues. The CDR3 reads CASSLGLGRHEQYF. CDR3 bases: TGCGCCAGCAGCTTGGGCCTAGGACGCCACGAGCAGTACTTC. The variable domain in full, completed from reference TRBV5-1 and TRBJ2-7, reads KAGVTQTPRYLIKTRGQQVTLSCSPISGHRSVSWYQQTPGQGLQFLFEYFSETQRNKGNFPGRFSGRQFSNSRSEMNVSTLELGDSALYLCASSLGLGRHEQYFGPGTRLTVT.

This clone was picked up one time. The chain is built from TRBV27 and TRBJ1-6; D is uncertain. Trimming shortened V by 2 bases and J by 7 bases, and 9 bases separated the two germline ends. CDR1 and CDR2 (germline): MNHEY, SMNVEV (reference sequence). The CDR3 is made up of 14 amino acids. In nucleotides, the CDR3 is TGTGCCAGCAGTTTAGGGCAGACAAATTCACCCCTCCACTTT. It encodes CASSLGQTNSPLHF.

This clone was seen just once. The genes are TRBV15 and TRBJ2-2, with D unclear. Germline CDR1 reads LNHNV; CDR2 reads YYDKDF (reference sequence). This CDR3 is 13 amino acids long. V was trimmed by 1 base and J by 6 bases, leaving 6 bases between them. The CDR3, as DNA: TGTGCCACCAGCAGAGGGGCCCCCGGGGAGCTGTTTTTT. Its translation: CATSRGAPGELFF.

In this sample, this clone turned up once. The V and J genes are TRBV29-1 and TRBJ2-3, with 9 bases lining up with TRBD1. CDR1 is SQVTM, CDR2 ANQGSEA, per germline. V lost 7 bases to trimming and J lost 1 base; unmatched junction nucleotides: 3. The CDR3 is 13 residues long. CDR3 nucleotides: TGCAGCGCGAACAGGGGGCGCACAGATACGCAGTATTTT. It translates to CSANRGRTDTQYF.

This sequence joins TRBV4-2 and TRBJ2-3; 9 bases align to TRBD2. This CDR3 comprises 16 residues. Germline CDR1 and CDR2: LGHNA and YNFKEQ. The V segment lost 4 bases and the J segment 6 bases; nucleotides outside the gene matches: 11. Here the CDR3 reads CASSLISGGLGDTQYF. CDR3 DNA sequence: TGTGCCAGCAGCCTCATTAGCGGGGGCTTGGGGGATACGCAGTATTTT.

The chain carries TRBV11-2 and TRBJ1-1, with TRBD1 as a possible D gene (5 bases). V was shortened by 4 bases and J by 4 bases, with 13 bases between the two germline ends. This CDR3 has 14 residues. Germline lookup yields CDR1 SGHAT and CDR2 FQNNGV. The CDR3 DNA follows: TGTGCCAGCAGCTCGCAGGGTGTAGGCACTGAAGCTTTCTTT. Its translation: CASSSQGVGTEAFF.

This chain uses TRBV10-1 with TRBJ2-3; a possible D gene is TRBD1 (6 bases). Germline values: CDR1 WNHNN, CDR2 SYGVQD (reference sequence). Trimming left V 6 bases short and J 2 bases short, with 12 bases between. The CDR3 contains 14 residues. CDR3 loop: CASSDRRPTDTQYF. The CDR3 DNA is TGCGCCAGCAGCGACAGGAGACCCACAGATACGCAGTATTTT.